The next 29 T cell receptor beta chains were all read from a single sample in a study of T cell changes during pregnancy in multiple sclerosis. Profiling relied on immunoSEQ multiplex PCR, and the TCRdb table lists in-frame clones only, not all of them. In the table there are 42,000 or so clones, approximately 94% of which are singletons. This specimen was CD4+ T cells from peripheral blood mononuclear cells, taken after pregnancy. Source of these receptors: a female donor with multiple sclerosis, enrolled in a pregnancy study.

The chain is built from TRBV2 and TRBJ1-1; no definite D call. From germline, CDR1 is SNHLY and CDR2 FYNNEI. Trimming removed 3 bases from V and 10 bases from J, with 18 bases in between. The CDR3 runs 14 residues. DNA of the CDR3: TGTGCCAGCAGTGAGCGAGGCCTCACGGTGGGAGCTTTCTTT. It is translated as CASSERGLTVGAFF.

The V and J genes are TRBV5-6 and TRBJ1-1; D is unresolved. Looked up from germline, CDR1 is SGHDT and CDR2 is YYEEEE. CDR3 length equals 15 residues. Trimming pared 0 bases from V and 10 bases from J, leaving 19 bases between. The CDR3 DNA follows: TGTGCCAGCAGCTTGGATCGTGGGTCGGTGGGAGCAGCTTTCTTT. It codes for CASSLDRGSVGAAFF.

The CDR3 is CASSRVRGGTEAFF. The CDR3 DNA reads TGTGCCAGCAGCCGAGTGAGGGGAGGGACTGAAGCTTTCTTT. The chain has TRBV7-8 and TRBJ1-1, with D possibly being TRBD1 (5 bases). Trimming left V 5 bases short and J 5 bases short, with 15 bases between. The length of the CDR3 is 14 residues. CDR1 and CDR2 from the germline V gene are SGHVS and FQNEAQ.

The chain carries TRBV9 and TRBJ2-1; 10 nucleotides align to TRBD2. CDR1 and CDR2 (germline): SGDLS, YYNGEE. The CDR3 runs 14 residues. V was clipped by 1 base and J by 9 bases; unmatched bases: 4. CDR3 loop: CASSVSGGAFEQFF. CDR3 nucleotide sequence: TGTGCCAGCAGCGTAAGCGGGGGGGCCTTTGAGCAGTTCTTC.

V gene TRBV15 combines with J gene TRBJ1-1; 7 bases fit TRBD1. In germline, CDR1 is LNHNV, CDR2 YYDKDF (reference sequence). The length of the CDR3 is 15 residues. With V trimmed by 0 bases and J by 11 bases, 12 bases remained unmatched. In DNA form, the CDR3 reads TGTGCCACCAGCAGAGAGGGATCAGGGGGGAGGTGGGCTTTCTTT. Its translation is CATSREGSGGRWAFF.

This clone was counted a single time. The chain is built from TRBV5-1 and TRBJ1-2; TRBD1 aligns across 9 bases. The CDR3 is 14 residues long. The V and J ends lost 4 bases and 5 bases, in that order; junction bases with no gene match: 6. Germline values: CDR1 SGHRS, CDR2 YFSETQ. The CDR3 region is CASSRDRERYGYTF. Here the CDR3 DNA reads TGCGCCAGCAGCCGGGACAGGGAAAGATATGGCTACACCTTC.

This chain connects TRBV5-4 to TRBJ2-7; 8 positions agree with TRBD1. Looked up from germline, CDR1 is SGHNT and CDR2 is YYREEE (reference sequence). V lost 4 bases, J lost 5 bases, and 8 bases stayed unmatched. CDR3 length equals 14 residues. Here the CDR3 DNA reads TGTGCCAGCAGCCCGCGGGACAGGCCCAACGAGCAGTACTTC. Protein sequence: CASSPRDRPNEQYF.

CDR3 sequence: CASSFIGLAISGGELFF. The CDR3 bases are TGTGCCAGCAGTTTCATTGGACTAGCGATTTCTGGCGGGGAGCTGTTTTTT. The chain employs TRBV27 and TRBJ2-2; 9 nucleotides agree with TRBD2. Germline CDR1 MNHEY, CDR2 SMNVEV (reference sequence). The CDR3 is 17 amino acids. Trimming at V came to 3 bases and at J to 7 bases, leaving 12 bases not matched to a gene.

The chain combines TRBV19 with TRBJ2-7; 9 bases are shared with TRBD2. The V gene's germline CDR1 is LNHDA and CDR2 SQIVND (reference sequence). This CDR3 has 16 residues. Trimming took 7 bases from V and 3 from J; bases not matched to a gene: 13. The CDR3 DNA is TGTGCCAGTACTCGCGGGGGGGCTGGGGGCAGCTACGAGCAGTACTTC. Translation: CASTRGGAGGSYEQYF.

The rearrangement links TRBV19 to TRBJ1-2; D perhaps matches TRBD1 (5 bases). CDR1 is LNHDA and CDR2 is SQIVND in the germline V gene (reference sequence). V was trimmed by 0 bases and J by 6 bases, leaving 11 bases between them. This CDR3 has 14 amino acids. This CDR3 is CASSIESQGDGYTF. In DNA, the CDR3 is TGTGCCAGTAGTATAGAGTCCCAGGGTGATGGCTACACCTTC.

This clone has just one count. V gene TRBV5-4 combines with J gene TRBJ1-1, with TRBD1 as a possible D gene (5 bases). Trimming cost V 1 base and J 5 bases, with 12 bases left between them. The CDR3 totals 14 residues. Germline lookup yields CDR1 SGHNT and CDR2 YYREEE (reference sequence). CDR3: CASSLIGVETEAFF. In nucleotides, the CDR3 is TGTGCCAGCAGCTTGATAGGGGTGGAGACTGAAGCTTTCTTT.

The chain combines TRBV9 with TRBJ1-2, with TRBD1 matching over 8 bases. The CDR3 totals 18 residues. Losses at the gene ends were 1 base for V and 6 bases for J; bases not matched to a gene: 17. The germline V gene encodes CDR1 SGDLS and CDR2 YYNGEE. CDR3 residues: CASSVRFGRGLSWDGYTF. The CDR3 DNA sequence: TGTGCCAGCAGCGTACGGTTCGGCAGGGGGCTTAGTTGGGATGGCTACACCTTC.

This clone occurred once. This rearrangement joins TRBV6-5 to TRBJ2-7; 10 bases fit TRBD1. Per the germline V gene, CDR1 is MNHEY and CDR2 is SVGAGI. The J segment lost 4 bases and the V segment lost 8 bases, leaving 5 bases of the junction unmatched. The CDR3 covers 13 residues. CDR3 DNA sequence: TGTGCCAGCCAGACAGGGGGCAAATACGAGCAGTACTTC. Residues: CASQTGGKYEQYF.

This rearrangement joins TRBV6-4 to TRBJ1-2, with 8 bases matching TRBD1. Looked up from germline, CDR1 is MRHNA and CDR2 is SNTAGT. The J segment lost 6 bases and the V segment lost 8 bases, leaving 14 bases of the junction unmatched. This CDR3 has 15 residues. Written as DNA, the CDR3 is TGTGCCAGCCTAAGACCGGGGACAGGAGACGATGGCTACACCTTC. Amino acid sequence: CASLRPGTGDDGYTF.

J is TRBJ2-7 and V is TRBV27, with 8 positions matching TRBD1. V was pared by 3 bases and J by 8 bases, with 9 bases of the junction left unmatched. The CDR3 extends over 14 amino acids. CDR1 MNHEY and CDR2 SMNVEV come from the germline V gene (reference sequence). CDR3 sequence reads: CASSFQIGQGQQYF. CDR3 sequence (DNA): TGTGCCAGCAGTTTCCAAATCGGACAGGGACAGCAGTACTTC.

The CDR3 sequence is CASAEVASPYNEQFF. CDR3 DNA: TGTGCCAGCGCAGAAGTGGCTAGCCCATACAATGAGCAGTTCTTC. The chain is built from TRBV9 and TRBJ2-1, with D perhaps matching TRBD2 (5 bases). The germline V and J ends were trimmed by 7 bases and 4 bases, with 18 bases remaining between them. There are 15 residues in the CDR3. Germline V gene sequence: CDR1 SGDLS, CDR2 YYNGEE.

In this sample, this clone turned up once. The chain employs TRBV15 and TRBJ1-1, with D possibly TRBD1 on 6 matching bases. V was shortened by 4 bases and J by 9 bases, with 24 bases between the two germline ends. The CDR3 is 16 residues long. Per the germline V gene, CDR1 is LNHNV and CDR2 is YYDKDF (reference sequence). The CDR3 sequence is CATSIRTVREGVQAFF. CDR3 coding DNA: TGTGCCACCAGCATTAGGACAGTCCGGGAGGGGGTCCAAGCTTTCTTT.

This CDR3 is CASRPAGVGELFF. In DNA form, the CDR3 reads TGTGCCAGTAGGCCAGCGGGGGTCGGGGAGCTGTTTTTT. The chain has TRBV19 and TRBJ2-2, with TRBD2 matching 8 bases. CDR1 is LNHDA and CDR2 is SQIVND in the germline V gene (reference sequence). The junction had 4 bases not matched to a gene; V was cut back by 6 bases and J by 7 bases. This CDR3 is built from 13 residues.

The V gene is TRBV18, the J gene TRBJ2-7, with TRBD2 identical over 12 bases. Trimming cost V 3 bases and J 6 bases; bases outside gene matches: 12. The germline gives CDR1 KGHSH, CDR2 LQKENI. This CDR3 has 17 residues. The CDR3 sequence: CASSPKTSGGSFREQYF. CDR3 nucleotides: TGTGCCAGCTCACCCAAGACTAGCGGGGGCTCCTTTCGCGAGCAGTACTTC.

The rearrangement joins TRBV7-3 to TRBJ1-1, with TRBD1 matching over 9 bases. Looked up from germline, CDR1 is SGHTA and CDR2 is FQGTGA. V shed 6 bases, J shed 1 base, and the junction held 3 bases outside the gene matches. The CDR3 is 14 amino acids. The chain's CDR3 is CASRTGGENTEAFF. CDR3 coding DNA: TGTGCCAGCAGGACAGGGGGGGAGAACACTGAAGCTTTCTTT.

V is TRBV4-1 and J is TRBJ2-3, with 9 bases identical to TRBD1. The germline CDR1 and CDR2 sequences are MGHRA and YSYEKL. Germline trimming cut 5 bases from V and 4 bases from J; bases unmatched to any gene: 1. There are 13 residues in the CDR3. The CDR3 DNA follows: TGCGCCAGCAGCACAGGGGGCCCAGATACGCAGTATTTT. Amino acid sequence: CASSTGGPDTQYF.

The chain couples TRBV7-9 to TRBJ2-3; TRBD2 matches 9 bases. Unmatched junction bases numbered 1, after V lost 3 bases and J lost 0 bases. Germline V gene sequence: CDR1 SEHNR, CDR2 FQNEAQ (reference sequence). The CDR3 runs to 15 residues. CDR3 bases: TGTGCCAGCAGCTTTCTAGCGGGGAGCACAGATACGCAGTATTTT. Translated: CASSFLAGSTDTQYF.

The chain uses TRBV4-2 and TRBJ2-5; D might be TRBD1 (6 bases). The CDR3 consists of 15 residues. Germline loops: CDR1 LGHNA, CDR2 YNFKEQ. The V gene lost 2 bases and the J gene lost 7 bases, with 17 bases spanning the gap. In nucleotides, the CDR3 is TGTGCCAGCAGCCAAACCGGGACACTAATCGGGACCCAGTACTTC. Translating gives CASSQTGTLIGTQYF.

The chain recombines TRBV5-1 with TRBJ2-1; 11 nucleotides match TRBD2. V was pared by 4 bases and J by 0 bases, with 9 bases of the junction left unmatched. CDR3 length: 18 amino acids. CDR1 SGHRS and CDR2 YFSETQ come from the germline V gene. CDR3 sequence: CASSRTSGPLTSYNEQFF. CDR3 coding DNA: TGCGCCAGCAGCAGGACTAGCGGGCCCCTCACCTCCTACAATGAGCAGTTCTTC.

The chain couples TRBV6-5 to TRBJ1-6, with TRBD1 as a possible D gene (6 bases). Per the germline V gene, CDR1 is MNHEY and CDR2 is SVGAGI. V gave up 5 bases and J gave up 6 bases, with 8 bases separating them. This CDR3 has 13 amino acids. For the CDR3, the DNA is TGTGCCAGCAGTGGACAGACTAATTCACCCCTCCACTTT. Residues: CASSGQTNSPLHF.

This clone came up once. The V call is TRBV10-3, the J call TRBJ2-7, with D perhaps matching TRBD2 (6 bases). The CDR3 runs 13 residues. Looked up from germline, CDR1 is ENHRY and CDR2 is SYGVKD. V was shortened by 8 bases and J by 0 bases, with 11 bases between the two germline ends. CDR3 in DNA: TGTGCCATCGGAGGGACTCTCTCCTACGAGCAGTACTTC. Translation: CAIGGTLSYEQYF.

This chain uses TRBV4-1 with TRBJ1-1; TRBD1 might be the D (5 bases). CDR1 MGHRA and CDR2 YSYEKL come from the germline V gene. There are 15 residues in the CDR3. V dropped 3 bases and J dropped 0 bases, with 11 bases sitting between them. DNA for the CDR3: TGCGCCAGCAGCCAGACACAGGACCTGAACACTGAAGCTTTCTTT. Its protein is CASSQTQDLNTEAFF.

The rearrangement links TRBV6-6 to TRBJ1-1, with D perhaps matching TRBD1 (5 bases). Germline V CDR1 and CDR2: MNHNY, SVGAGI (reference sequence). Deletions cut 0 bases from V and 5 bases from J, with 13 bases between. The CDR3 is 15 amino acids. The CDR3 DNA sequence: TGTGCCAGCAGTTACTCTGGGCAGGGCCAGACTGAAGCTTTCTTT. This encodes CASSYSGQGQTEAFF.

The rearrangement links TRBV10-3 to TRBJ2-3; perhaps TRBD2 as D (6 bases). This CDR3 is 13 amino acids long. Germline CDR1 and CDR2: ENHRY and SYGVKD. The V end was cut by 7 bases, the J end by 4 bases, with 12 bases between. CDR3 protein: CAITTGVSDTQYF. The CDR3 DNA reads TGTGCCATCACTACGGGGGTTTCAGATACGCAGTATTTT.